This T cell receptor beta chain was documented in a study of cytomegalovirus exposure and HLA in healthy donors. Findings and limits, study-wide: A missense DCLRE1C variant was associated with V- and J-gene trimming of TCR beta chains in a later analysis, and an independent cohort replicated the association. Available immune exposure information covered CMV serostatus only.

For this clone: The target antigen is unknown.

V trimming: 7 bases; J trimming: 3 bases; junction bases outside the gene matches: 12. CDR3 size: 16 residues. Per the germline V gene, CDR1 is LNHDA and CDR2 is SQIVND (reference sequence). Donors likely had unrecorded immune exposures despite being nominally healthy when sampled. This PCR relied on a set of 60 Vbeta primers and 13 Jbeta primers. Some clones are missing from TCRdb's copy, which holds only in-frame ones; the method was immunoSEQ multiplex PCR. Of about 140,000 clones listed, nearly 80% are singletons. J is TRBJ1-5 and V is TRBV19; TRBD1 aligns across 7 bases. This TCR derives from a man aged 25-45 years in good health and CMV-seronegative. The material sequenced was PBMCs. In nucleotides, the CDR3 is TGTGCCAGTAACCCCACACCAGGGGGTTACAATCAGCCCCAGCATTTT. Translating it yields CASNPTPGGYNQPQHF.